Listed here are 14 T cell receptor beta chains from one sample, sequenced in a study of blood T cell repertoires in COVID-19. TCRdb's copy holds only in-frame clones and misses some; the assay was immunoSEQ multiplex PCR. This table has some 49,000 clones, about 85% appearing once. Sequenced material: peripheral blood. These receptors originate from a human donor in a cohort sampled during active COVID-19.

The chain couples TRBV19 to TRBJ2-3, with D perhaps TRBD2 (6 bases). The CDR3 is 15 residues long. The V end lost 8 bases, the J end lost 5 bases, and 20 bases lay between the germline ends. Germline-derived CDR1 and CDR2 are LNHDA and SQIVND (reference sequence). The CDR3 loop is CASALEGGVGDTQYF. The CDR3 coding sequence is TGTGCCAGTGCCTTGGAGGGAGGAGTAGGAGATACGCAGTATTTT. The full variable domain, with the rest looked up from reference TRBV19 and TRBJ2-3, is DGGITQSPKYLFRKEGQNVTLSCEQNLNHDAMYWYRQDPGQGLRLIYYSQIVNDFQKGDIAEGYSVSREKKESFPLTVTSAQKNPTAFYLCASALEGGVGDTQYFGPGTRLTVL.

The rearrangement joins TRBV7-9 to TRBJ1-1; 7 bases agree with TRBD1. The trim removed 5 bases at V and 7 bases at J, leaving 4 bases unmatched. From germline, CDR1 is SEHNR and CDR2 FQNEAQ (reference sequence). The CDR3 sequence is 12 residues long. The CDR3 DNA reads TGTGCCAGCAGCACGACAGGGTATGAAGCTTTCTTT. Its translation: CASSTTGYEAFF.

This clone has just one count. The chain uses TRBV4-1 and TRBJ2-1; D may be TRBD2 (5 bases). CDR1 and CDR2 (germline): MGHRA, YSYEKL. The CDR3 totals 13 residues. Between the trimmed V and J ends, which lost 2 bases and 6 bases, there was a span of 8 bases. CDR3 nucleotides: TGCGCCAGCAGCCAACCCAGCGGCAATGAGCAGTTCTTC. Encoded protein: CASSQPSGNEQFF.

This chain connects TRBV27 to TRBJ2-3; TRBD1 matches 7 bases. CDR1 and CDR2 (germline): MNHEY, SMNVEV (reference sequence). The CDR3 has 16 residues. V lost 4 bases to trimming and J lost 1 base; unmatched junction nucleotides: 8. CDR3 bases: TGTGCCAGCAGTTCGACAGGGTTCGGTGGCACAGATACGCAGTATTTT. This translates into CASSSTGFGGTDTQYF.

This clone showed up just once. As DNA, the CDR3 is TGTGCCAGCAGCTCGCGGATGAAGTTGAACACTGAAGCTTTCTTT. Translating gives CASSSRMKLNTEAFF. The rearrangement uses TRBV11-2 and TRBJ1-1, with no clear D. The germline V gene encodes CDR1 SGHAT and CDR2 FQNNGV. The CDR3 runs 15 residues. V lost 4 bases to trimming and J lost 0 bases, with 12 bases between them.

This chain links TRBV5-4 with TRBJ1-5, with a tentative D call TRBD1 (6 bases). CDR1 and CDR2 from the germline V gene are SGHNT and YYREEE (reference sequence). This CDR3 has 16 amino acids. Trimming stripped 2 bases from V and 2 bases from J, with 14 bases between. The CDR3 sequence: CASSFRGAGGNQPQHF. The CDR3 DNA reads TGTGCCAGCAGCTTCAGGGGCGCGGGGGGCAATCAGCCCCAGCATTTT.

V usage is TRBV19 and J usage is TRBJ2-2, with 12 nucleotides matching TRBD2. CDR3 size: 15 residues. The V gene's germline CDR1 is LNHDA and CDR2 SQIVND (reference sequence). Trimming at V came to 8 bases and at J to 5 bases, leaving 6 bases not matched to a gene. In DNA, the CDR3 is TGTGCCAGTCTCCTCGGGACTAGCGGGACCGGGGAGCTGTTTTTT. Translation gives CASLLGTSGTGELFF. Variable domain in full (rest from reference TRBV19 and TRBJ2-2): DGGITQSPKYLFRKEGQNVTLSCEQNLNHDAMYWYRQDPGQGLRLIYYSQIVNDFQKGDIAEGYSVSREKKESFPLTVTSAQKNPTAFYLCASLLGTSGTGELFFGEGSRLTVL.

The chain has TRBV28 and TRBJ1-5, with D maybe TRBD1 (6 bases). Trimming took 0 bases from V and 3 from J, leaving 18 bases between them. The CDR3 consists of 18 residues. The germline gives CDR1 MDHEN, CDR2 SYDVKM. The CDR3 protein is CASSLWAQQGRFNQPQHF. In DNA form, the CDR3 reads TGTGCCAGCAGTTTATGGGCACAACAGGGACGATTCAATCAGCCCCAGCATTTT.

V is TRBV28 and J is TRBJ2-5, with a weak D call TRBD2 (5 bases). With 2 bases removed from V and 2 bases from J, the gap between germline ends came to 9 bases. The CDR3 is 14 residues long. The V gene's germline CDR1 is MDHEN and CDR2 SYDVKM. The CDR3 reads CASSLAGPQETQYF. As DNA, the CDR3 is TGTGCCAGCAGTTTAGCGGGCCCACAAGAGACCCAGTACTTC.

V is TRBV4-1 and J is TRBJ1-5; no firm D call. The CDR3 extends over 14 amino acids. V lost 2 bases and J 0 bases, leaving 5 bases between the germline ends. Germline assignment: CDR1 MGHRA and CDR2 YSYEKL. The CDR3 reads CASSQLYSNQPQHF. For the CDR3, the DNA is TGCGCCAGCAGCCAACTGTATAGCAATCAGCCCCAGCATTTT.

This rearrangement joins TRBV5-1 to TRBJ2-1, with 14 bases fitting TRBD2. V trimming: 4 bases; J trimming: 9 bases; junction bases outside the gene matches: 15. Germline CDR1 is SGHRS and CDR2 is YFSETQ. The CDR3 is 18 amino acids. The DNA of the CDR3 is TGCGCCAGCAGCAGGGGACTAGCGGGAGTCTCCCCTTTCCCTGAGCAGTTCTTC. Translated: CASSRGLAGVSPFPEQFF.

V and J are TRBV9 and TRBJ1-2; D is ambiguous. From germline, CDR1 is SGDLS and CDR2 YYNGEE. The V and J ends lost 10 bases and 0 bases respectively, with 19 bases between them. CDR3 length equals 15 residues. In DNA, the CDR3 is TGTGCCTCAGGTCCATCGACGGTATCTAACTATGGCTACACCTTC. Translating it yields CASGPSTVSNYGYTF. The full variable domain, with the rest looked up from reference TRBV9 and TRBJ1-2, is DSGVTQTPKHLITATGQRVTLRCSPRSGDLSVYWYQQSLDQGLQFLIQYYNGEERAKGNILERFSAQQFPDLHSELNLSSLELGDSALYFCASGPSTVSNYGYTFGSGTRLTVV.

The chain joins TRBV27 to TRBJ2-1, with D maybe TRBD2 (6 bases). Germline V gives CDR1 MNHEY, CDR2 SMNVEV (reference sequence). V lost 6 bases and J lost 5, with 11 bases in between. The CDR3 runs to 13 residues. The CDR3 region has the DNA TGTGCCAGCAGACCGACTAGTAACAATGAGCAGTTCTTC. Translating it yields CASRPTSNNEQFF.

The chain recombines TRBV7-9 with TRBJ2-1, with D perhaps matching TRBD1 (5 bases). The V end lost 5 bases, the J end lost 9 bases, and 17 bases lay between the germline ends. Germline V gene lookup returns CDR1 SEHNR and CDR2 FQNEAQ (reference sequence). The length of the CDR3 is 14 residues. The CDR3 DNA is TGTGCCAGCAGCCCCAATACAGGTACTGGTGAGCAGTTCTTC. It yields the protein CASSPNTGTGEQFF. The full variable domain, in which reference TRBV7-9 and TRBJ2-1 provide the parts outside the CDR3, is DTGVSQNPRHKITKRGQNVTFRCDPISEHNRLYWYRQTLGQGPEFLTYFQNEAQLEKSRLLSDRFSAERPKGSFSTLEIQRTEQGDSAMYLCASSPNTGTGEQFFGPGTRLTVL.